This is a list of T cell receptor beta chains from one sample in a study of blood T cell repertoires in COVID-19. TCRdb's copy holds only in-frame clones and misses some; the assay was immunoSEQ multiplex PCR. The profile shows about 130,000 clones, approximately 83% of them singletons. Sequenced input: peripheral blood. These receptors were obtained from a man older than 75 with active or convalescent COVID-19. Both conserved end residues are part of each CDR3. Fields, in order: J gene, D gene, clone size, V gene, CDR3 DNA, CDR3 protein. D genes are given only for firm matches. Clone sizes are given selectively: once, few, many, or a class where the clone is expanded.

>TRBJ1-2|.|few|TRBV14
TGTGCCAGCAGCCTCAGGGCTAACTATGGCTACACCTTC
CASSLRANYGYTF
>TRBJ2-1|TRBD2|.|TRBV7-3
TGTGCCAGCAGCTTATCGACCCGGAGCGGGGGGCATGAGCAGTTCTTC
CASSLSTRSGGHEQFF
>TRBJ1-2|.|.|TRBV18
TGTGCCAGCTCACCACCCGCAGGGAGGAACTATGGCTACACCTTC
CASSPPAGRNYGYTF
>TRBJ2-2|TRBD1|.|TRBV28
TGTGCCAGCAGGGGAGCAGGCGGGTCAGGGGGCAGGGCCGGGGAGCTGTTTTTT
CASRGAGGSGGRAGELFF
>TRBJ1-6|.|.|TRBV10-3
TGTGCCATCAGTGTTGAGGGAAGGCGGTCACCCCTCCACTTT
CAISVEGRRSPLHF
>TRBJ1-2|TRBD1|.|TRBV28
TGTGCCAGCAGTTTGTTACAGGGGACATACGGCTACACCTTC
CASSLLQGTYGYTF
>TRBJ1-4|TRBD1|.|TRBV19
TGTGCCAGTAGTCCTCGACAGGGATTCGAACTGTTTTTT
CASSPRQGFELFF
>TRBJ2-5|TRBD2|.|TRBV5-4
TGTGCCAGCAGCTCTGGACTAGCGGGAGGGAAGGAGACCCAGTACTTC
CASSSGLAGGKETQYF
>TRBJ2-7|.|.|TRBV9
TGTGCCAGCAGCGCCTCCTCGTCCGGAGTCTACGAGCAGTACTTC
CASSASSSGVYEQYF
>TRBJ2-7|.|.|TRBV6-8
TGTGCGGCCCTCAGGCTCCGGCAGTACTTC
CAALRLRQYF
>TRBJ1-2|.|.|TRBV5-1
TGCGCCAGCAACCCACAGGGTACTAACTATGGCTACACCTTC
CASNPQGTNYGYTF
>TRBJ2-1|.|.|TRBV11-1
TGTGCCAGCAGCCAGGGTTACAATGAGCAGTTCTTC
CASSQGYNEQFF
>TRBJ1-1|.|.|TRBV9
TGTGCCAGCAGCGCCCAAATCGGGAGTACTGAAGCTTTCTTT
CASSAQIGSTEAFF
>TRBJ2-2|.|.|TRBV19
TGTGCCAGTACCCTCCTTTATACGGTGGCCGGGGAGCTGTTTTTT
CASTLLYTVAGELFF
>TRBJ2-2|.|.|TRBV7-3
TGTGCCAGCAGCTTCAACAGGGATACCGGGGAGCTGTTTTTT
CASSFNRDTGELFF
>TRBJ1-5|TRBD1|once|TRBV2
TGTGCCAGCAGTGGGATTCAGTTTGGGACAGGGAGCAATCAGCCCCAGCATTTT
CASSGIQFGTGSNQPQHF
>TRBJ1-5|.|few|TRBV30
TGTGCCTGGAGTGTAGAGAGCAATCAGCCCCAGCATTTT
CAWSVESNQPQHF
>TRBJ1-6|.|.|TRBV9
TGTGCCAGCAGCGTCACAGGGTTGAATTCACCCCTCCACTTT
CASSVTGLNSPLHF
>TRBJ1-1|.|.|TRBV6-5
TGTGCCAGCAGTTACTCGGGCAGAGCGAACACTGAAGCTTTCTTT
CASSYSGRANTEAFF
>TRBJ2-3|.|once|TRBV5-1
TGCGCCAGCAGCTTGGGAGGGGAGGCAGAGGTTGGTACGCAGTATTTT
CASSLGGEAEVGTQYF
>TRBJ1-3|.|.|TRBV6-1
TGTGCCAGCAGTCCTGACAGGCTCTCTGGAAACACCATATATTTT
CASSPDRLSGNTIYF
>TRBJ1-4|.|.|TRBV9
TGTGCCAGCAGCGTAGGACGACAGGCCCGCTCCGGTAATGAAAAACTGTTTTTT
CASSVGRQARSGNEKLFF
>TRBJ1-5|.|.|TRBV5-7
TGTGCCAGCAGCTGGGGAGAGGAAAGCAATCAGCCCCAGCATTTT
CASSWGEESNQPQHF
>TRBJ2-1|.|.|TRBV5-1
TGCGCCAGCAGCCCTCCGGGGGTAGCGGCCTCGCCTGAGCAGTTCTTC
CASSPPGVAASPEQFF
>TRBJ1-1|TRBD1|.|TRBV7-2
TGTGCCAGCAGCCTAGGACAGGCGAACACTGAAGCTTTCTTT
CASSLGQANTEAFF
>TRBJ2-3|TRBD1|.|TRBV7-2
TGTGCCAGCAGTGAGAACAGGGGGCACGATACGCAGTATTTT
CASSENRGHDTQYF
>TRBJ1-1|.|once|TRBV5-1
TGCGCCAGCAGCTTGCAGGGGCCGAACACTGAAGCTTTCTTT
CASSLQGPNTEAFF
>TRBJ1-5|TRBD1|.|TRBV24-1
TGTGCCACCGAGGGGGACAGGTCCCTGAATCAGCCCCAGCATTTT
CATEGDRSLNQPQHF
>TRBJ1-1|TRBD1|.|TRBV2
TGTGCCAGCAGAGTTACAGGGGAAGGCACTGAAGCTTTCTTT
CASRVTGEGTEAFF
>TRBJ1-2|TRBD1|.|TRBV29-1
TGCAGCGTTGATCGGGTCATGGACAGGGACTATGGCTACACCTTC
CSVDRVMDRDYGYTF
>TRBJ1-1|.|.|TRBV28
TGTGCCACCTTAGATTTTACGAACACTGAAGCTTTCTTT
CATLDFTNTEAFF
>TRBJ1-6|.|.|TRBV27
TGTGCCAGCAGTTCTATTAATTCACCCCTCCACTTT
CASSSINSPLHF